Detailed here is one T cell receptor (beta chain). Its cognate antigen has yet to be identified. No base-level quality is on record; no much larger clone is a single base apart. Taken with the paper, the label for time point translates to: baseline before first vaccination. The vaccinee samples were drawn from two UK trials, COV001 and COV002, one of which was a single-blind randomized controlled phase 2/3 trial testing AZD1222 (ChAdOx1 nCoV-19) in healthy adults. Trial participant PBMC samples were collected at day 0 and day 28 after the second dose for TCRbeta chain sequencing. The CDR3 regions of human TCRbeta chains were analyzed by immunosequencing. Processing in the source paper ran as follows. TCRs in the repertoires were compared against a reference library of SARS-CoV-2-specific TCRs that had been generated with the MIRA antigen-specificity platform. Breadth was defined as the fraction of unique TCRs that were SARS-CoV-2-associated. Depth was defined as the fraction of total T cells that were SARS-CoV-2-associated. Using the MIRA data, every spike-specific TCR was mapped to the spike region that the TCR reacted to and assigned to either a CD4 or a CD8 class. Log10-transformed breadth and depth values were compared by one-way ANOVA with Sidak's multiple comparisons tests. TCRdb mirrors the immuneACCESS table, restricted to in-frame sequences. Some clones are absent from its copies; in checked studies, under half trace to an unresolved V gene, and the reason for the others is unknown. D and trimming come from the DNA, and the V and J calls and clone size come from that table. Recorded for this sample are about 150,000 clones; about nine tenths of them occurred a single time. Jointly, the top ten make up about 2% of the sample.

CDR1 and CDR2 are drawn from the germline V gene: SGHTA, FQGNSA. The CDR3 runs 14 residues from the cysteine to the phenylalanine. This entry keeps only the CDR3 DNA: 42 bases, framed from base 1. V was cut back by 2 bases and J by 5 bases, leaving a gap of 12 bases between them. These data come from a study of T cell responses to AZD1222 COVID-19 vaccine (dated by TCRdb to the early 2020s). Turning to the overall study: AZD1222 recipients with second doses at about 4 weeks or about 12 weeks were pooled, because spike-specific TCR depth and breadth did not differ between schedules. A total of about 250 trial participants underwent TCR sequencing, of whom roughly 210 had received two doses of AZD1222 and 26 had received two doses of the MenACWY control vaccine. Trial participants were enrolled into age subgroups of 18-55, 56-69 and 70-plus years, which contained roughly 150, 30 and 60 TCR-sequenced participants, respectively. Overall results and qualifications from the work: Participants were mostly white British and included more females than males, and it was suggested by the authors that clonal diversity may have been underestimated. Reportedly, almost half of the unique spike-specific TCRs recognized epitopes lying outside the regions that are mutated in the B.1.351 and B.1.1.7 variants. After two AZD1222 doses, both the breadth and the depth of spike-specific TCRs were significantly higher than at day 0 and than in MenACWY recipients. Conclusions about previously exposed vaccinees are limited, since just 6 or 7 AZD1222 recipients were seropositive for SARS-CoV-2 at baseline. The whole spike protein was spanned by vaccine-associated CD4 TCRs, and dominant responses were seen in regions 160-218 and 743-854. Because no samples from the day 14 peak response were available, repertoires could be characterized only after the peak T cell response. The 56-69-year group was small, and its depth increase did not reach significance, likely because of low power.

The sample was peripheral blood, taken on day 0 of AZD1222 vaccination. This clonotype was obtained from an adult in good health. The chain is encoded by TRBV7-2 joined to TRBJ1-2; the D gene is perhaps TRBD1, from 6 matching bases. CDR3 sequence: CASSLQGRKYGYTF. The bases are TGTGCCAGCAGCTTACAGGGGAGGAAGTATGGCTACACCTTC.